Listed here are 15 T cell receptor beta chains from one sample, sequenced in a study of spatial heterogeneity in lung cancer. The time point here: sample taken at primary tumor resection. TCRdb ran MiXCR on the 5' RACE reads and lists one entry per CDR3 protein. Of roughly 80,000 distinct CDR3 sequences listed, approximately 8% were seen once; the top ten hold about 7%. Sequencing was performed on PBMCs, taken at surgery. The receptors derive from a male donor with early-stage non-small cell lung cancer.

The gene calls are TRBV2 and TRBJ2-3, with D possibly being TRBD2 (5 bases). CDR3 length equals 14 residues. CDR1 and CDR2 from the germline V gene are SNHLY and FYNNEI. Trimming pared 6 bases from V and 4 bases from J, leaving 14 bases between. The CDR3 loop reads CASRARSSADTQYF. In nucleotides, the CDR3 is TGTGCCAGCAGAGCGAGGAGTAGCGCAGATACGCAGTATTTT. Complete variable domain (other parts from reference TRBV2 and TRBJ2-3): EPEVTQTPSHQVTQMGQEVILRCVPISNHLYFYWYRQILGQKVEFLVSFYNNEISEKSEIFDDQFSVERPDGSNFTLKIRSTKLEDSAMYFCASRARSSADTQYFGPGTRLTVL.

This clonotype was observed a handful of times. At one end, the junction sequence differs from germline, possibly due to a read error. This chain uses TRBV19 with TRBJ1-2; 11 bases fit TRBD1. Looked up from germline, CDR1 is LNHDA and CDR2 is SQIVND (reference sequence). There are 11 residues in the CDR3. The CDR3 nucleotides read TGTGCCAGTAGTAATCCGGGACAGGGGGCCTTC. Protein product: CASSNPGQGAF. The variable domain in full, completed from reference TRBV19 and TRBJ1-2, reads DGGITQSPKYLFRKEGQNVTLSCEQNLNHDAMYWYRQDPGQGLRLIYYSQIVNDFQKGDIAEGYSVSREKKESFPLTVTSAQKNPTAFYLCASSNPGQGAFGSGTRLTVV.

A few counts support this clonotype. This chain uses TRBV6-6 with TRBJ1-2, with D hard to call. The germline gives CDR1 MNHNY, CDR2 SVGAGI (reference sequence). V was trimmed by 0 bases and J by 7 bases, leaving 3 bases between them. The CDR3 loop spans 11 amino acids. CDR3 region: CASSYSVGYTF. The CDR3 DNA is TGTGCCAGCAGTTACTCAGTTGGCTACACCTTC.

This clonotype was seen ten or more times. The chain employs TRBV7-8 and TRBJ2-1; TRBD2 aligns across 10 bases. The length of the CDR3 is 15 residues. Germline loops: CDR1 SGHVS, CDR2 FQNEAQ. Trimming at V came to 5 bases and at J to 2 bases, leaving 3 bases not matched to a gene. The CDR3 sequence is CASSITSGTYNEQFF. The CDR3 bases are TGTGCCAGCAGCATTACTAGCGGGACCTACAATGAGCAGTTCTTC.

CDR3 in amino acids: CAWNEGVTYEQYF. The CDR3 DNA follows: TGTGCCTGGAACGAGGGGGTAACCTACGAGCAGTACTTC. This sequence joins TRBV30 and TRBJ2-7; perhaps TRBD1 as D (6 bases). The ends were cut back, 4 bases at V and 2 bases at J, with 12 bases in the middle. Germline V gives CDR1 GTSNPN, CDR2 SVGIG (reference sequence). This CDR3 region has 13 residues.

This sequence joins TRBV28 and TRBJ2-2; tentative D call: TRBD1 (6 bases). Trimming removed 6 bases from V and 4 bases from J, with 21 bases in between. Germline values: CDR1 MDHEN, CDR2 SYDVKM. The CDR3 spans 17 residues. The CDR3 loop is CASSVRGRGPGTGELFF. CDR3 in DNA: TGTGCCAGCAGCGTCAGGGGAAGAGGCCCGGGCACCGGGGAGCTGTTTTTT.

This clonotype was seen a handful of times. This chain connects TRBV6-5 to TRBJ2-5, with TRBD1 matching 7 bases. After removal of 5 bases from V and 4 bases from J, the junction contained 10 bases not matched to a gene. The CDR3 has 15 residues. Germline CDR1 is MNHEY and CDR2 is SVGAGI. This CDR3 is CASSPGTSGGETQYF. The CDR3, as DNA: TGTGCCAGCAGTCCCGGGACCTCAGGGGGAGAGACCCAGTACTTC.

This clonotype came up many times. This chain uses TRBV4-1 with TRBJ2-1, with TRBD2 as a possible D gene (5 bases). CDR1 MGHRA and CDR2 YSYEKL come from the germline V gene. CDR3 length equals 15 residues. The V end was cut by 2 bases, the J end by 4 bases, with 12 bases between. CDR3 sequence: CASSQQDWGYNEQFF. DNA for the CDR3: TGCGCCAGCAGCCAACAGGACTGGGGATACAATGAGCAGTTCTTC.

CDR3 sequence reads: CASSPGTGDNSPLHF. CDR3 sequence (DNA): TGTGCCAGCTCACCCGGGACAGGGGACAATTCACCCCTCCACTTT. V and J are TRBV18 and TRBJ1-6, with 10 bases identical to TRBD1. The CDR3 is 15 residues long. J was trimmed by 7 bases and V by 3 bases; bases with no gene match: 3. The germline V gene has CDR1 KGHSH and CDR2 LQKENI.

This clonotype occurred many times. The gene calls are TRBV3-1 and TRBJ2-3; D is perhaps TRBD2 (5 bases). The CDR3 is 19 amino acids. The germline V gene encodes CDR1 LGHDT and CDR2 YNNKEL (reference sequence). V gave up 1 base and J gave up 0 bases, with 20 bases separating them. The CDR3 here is CASSQVSSGTTPSTDTQYF. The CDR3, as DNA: TGTGCCAGCAGCCAAGTTTCGAGCGGAACAACCCCTAGCACAGATACGCAGTATTTT.

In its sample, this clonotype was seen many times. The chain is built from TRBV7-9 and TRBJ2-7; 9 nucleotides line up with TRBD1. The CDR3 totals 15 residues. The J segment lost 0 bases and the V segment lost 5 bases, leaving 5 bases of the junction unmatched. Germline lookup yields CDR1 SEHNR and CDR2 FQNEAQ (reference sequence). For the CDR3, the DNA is TGTGCCAGCAGCGTCGGGACAGGGCCCTCCTACGAGCAGTACTTC. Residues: CASSVGTGPSYEQYF.

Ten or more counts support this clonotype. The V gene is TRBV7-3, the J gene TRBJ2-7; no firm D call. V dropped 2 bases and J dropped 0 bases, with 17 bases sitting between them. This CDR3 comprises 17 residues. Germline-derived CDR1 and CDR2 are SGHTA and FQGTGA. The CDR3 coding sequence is TGTGCCAGCAGCTTAGGCCCCCCAGGATCAGGCTCCTACGAGCAGTACTTC. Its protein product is CASSLGPPGSGSYEQYF.

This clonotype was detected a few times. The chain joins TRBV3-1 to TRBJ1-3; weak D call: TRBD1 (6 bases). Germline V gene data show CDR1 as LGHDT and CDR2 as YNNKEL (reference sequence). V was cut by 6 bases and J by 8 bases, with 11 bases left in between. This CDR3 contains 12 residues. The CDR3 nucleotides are TGTGCCAGCAGGGAACAGGGACACACCATATATTTT. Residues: CASREQGHTIYF.

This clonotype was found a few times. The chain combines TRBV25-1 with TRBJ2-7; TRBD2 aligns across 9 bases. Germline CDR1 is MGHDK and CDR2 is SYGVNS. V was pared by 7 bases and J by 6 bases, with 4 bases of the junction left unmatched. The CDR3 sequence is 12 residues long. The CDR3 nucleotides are TGTGCCAGCATTGAGACTAGCGGCGAGCAGTACTTC. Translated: CASIETSGEQYF.

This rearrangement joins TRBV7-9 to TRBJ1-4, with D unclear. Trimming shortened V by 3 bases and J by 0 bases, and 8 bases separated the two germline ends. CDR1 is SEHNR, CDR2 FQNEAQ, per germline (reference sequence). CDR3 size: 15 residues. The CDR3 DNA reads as TGTGCCAGCAGCTTTCCGAGTTCAACTAATGAAAAACTGTTTTTT. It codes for CASSFPSSTNEKLFF.